This TCR beta chain was identified during a study of patients and donors after allogeneic stem cell transplantation. This clonotype turned up a few times. V dropped 3 bases and J dropped 9; count of bases not matched to a gene: 6. The CDR3 is 14 amino acids. From the RT-PCR reads, TCRdb called clonotypes with MiXCR, one entry per CDR3 protein. The repertoire has approximately 160,000 distinct CDR3 sequences, about a quarter of them found once; the top ten carry roughly 25%. This chain joins TRBV12-3 or TRBV12-4 and TRBJ2-1, with 9 bases lining up with TRBD2. The sequence derives from a human donor who was either an allogeneic HSCT recipient or a stem cell or donor lymphocyte infusion donor (not recorded which). It is not recorded whose cells these are; they may come from a transplant donor. The material sequenced was blood, either unsorted or a sorted T cell fraction (not recorded which). This CDR3 reads CASSFIAGEGEQFF. The CDR3 region has the DNA TGTGCCAGCAGTTTTATAGCGGGAGAGGGTGAGCAGTTCTTC.